The 29 T cell receptor beta chains below were found in one sample sequenced in a study of T cell responses to AZD1222 COVID-19 vaccine. The table came from immunoSEQ multiplex PCR; TCRdb's copy has only in-frame clones and leaves some out. The sample has some 130,000 clones, more than 80% seen once. The starting material was peripheral blood, obtained on day 0 of AZD1222 vaccination. The receptors come from an adult in good health.

The rearrangement links TRBV2 to TRBJ2-3; D is unclear. The V gene lost 11 bases and the J gene lost 0 bases, with 21 bases spanning the gap. This CDR3 has 16 residues. Germline V CDR1 and CDR2: SNHLY, FYNNEI. The CDR3 DNA reads TGTGCCGGCAAGTTGAGGAGTGCCCTTAGCACAGATACGCAGTATTTT. Residues: CAGKLRSALSTDTQYF.

The chain is built from TRBV9 and TRBJ1-2, with a weak D call TRBD1 (6 bases). This CDR3 spans 13 amino acids. With 3 bases removed from V and 4 bases from J, the gap between germline ends came to 10 bases. Germline CDR1 is SGDLS and CDR2 is YYNGEE. The CDR3 protein is CASSGGTPYGYTF. The CDR3 DNA is TGTGCCAGCAGCGGAGGGACACCCTATGGCTACACCTTC.

This chain joins TRBV28 and TRBJ2-7; 7 bases are shared with TRBD2. CDR1 is MDHEN, CDR2 SYDVKM, per germline. Unmatched junction bases numbered 4, after V lost 7 bases and J lost 4 bases. CDR3 size: 12 residues. CDR3 DNA sequence: TGTGCCAGCACCGGGGGGACGTACGAGCAGTACTTC. This sequence encodes CASTGGTYEQYF. The full variable domain, in which reference TRBV28 and TRBJ2-7 provide the parts outside the CDR3, is DVKVTQSSRYLVKRTGEKVFLECVQDMDHENMFWYRQDPGLGLRLIYFSYDVKMKEKGDIPEGYSVSREKKERFSLILESASTNQTSMYLCASTGGTYEQYFGPGTRLTVT.

This sequence joins TRBV27 and TRBJ1-1; D is ambiguous. Germline loops: CDR1 MNHEY, CDR2 SMNVEV (reference sequence). Trimming took 7 bases from V and 2 from J, leaving 14 bases between them. This CDR3 has 14 amino acids. CDR3 in DNA: TGTGCCAGCAAGTCTTCGTCCGGAAACACTGAAGCTTTCTTT. Its protein product is CASKSSSGNTEAFF.

Written as DNA, the CDR3 is TGTGCCAGCAGTTGGAGGGGCCGAAATCAGCCCCAGCATTTT. Translated: CASSWRGRNQPQHF. The J gene is TRBJ1-5, the V gene TRBV27, with D possibly being TRBD1 (5 bases). Germline CDR1 is MNHEY and CDR2 is SMNVEV (reference sequence). This CDR3 has 14 amino acids. V was cut by 4 bases and J by 4 bases, with 11 bases left in between.

V usage is TRBV28 and J usage is TRBJ2-1, with D possibly being TRBD1 or TRBD2 (6 bases each). The CDR3 extends over 15 amino acids. Trimming left V 3 bases short and J 5 bases short, with 14 bases between. Germline loops: CDR1 MDHEN, CDR2 SYDVKM. The CDR3 reads CASSFGLGGHNEQFF. As DNA, the CDR3 is TGTGCCAGCAGTTTTGGACTCGGGGGCCACAATGAGCAGTTCTTC.

Concerning this clone: The same CDR3 arises from other DNA sequences in this sample as well. The chain carries TRBV28 and TRBJ1-1; tentatively, D is TRBD1 (6 bases). The CDR3 is made up of 14 amino acids. Trimming cost V 1 base and J 4 bases, with 10 bases left between them. The germline gives CDR1 MDHEN, CDR2 SYDVKM. The chain's CDR3 is CASSLLGGRTEAFF. The CDR3 coding sequence is TGTGCCAGCAGTTTATTAGGGGGGCGCACTGAAGCTTTCTTT. Drawing the rest from reference TRBV28 and TRBJ1-1, the complete variable domain is DVKVTQSSRYLVKRTGEKVFLECVQDMDHENMFWYRQDPGLGLRLIYFSYDVKMKEKGDIPEGYSVSREKKERFSLILESASTNQTSMYLCASSLLGGRTEAFFGQGTRLTVV.

The chain links TRBV6-5 to TRBJ1-4; TRBD1 aligns across 7 bases. Germline values: CDR1 MNHEY, CDR2 SVGAGI. The CDR3 has 15 residues. With 0 bases clipped from V and 8 bases from J, the junction kept 6 bases outside the gene matches. As DNA, the CDR3 is TGTGCCAGCAGTTACTCGCGACAGGGTTGGGAAAAACTGTTTTTT. It translates to CASSYSRQGWEKLFF.

The chain carries TRBV30 and TRBJ1-1; no clear D. Germline-derived CDR1 and CDR2 are GTSNPN and SVGIG (reference sequence). V gave up 1 base and J gave up 1 base, with 13 bases separating them. The length of the CDR3 is 15 residues. The CDR3 DNA is TGTGCCTGGAGTGACTTCGCACGGTGGAACACTGAAGCTTTCTTT. This translates into CAWSDFARWNTEAFF.

The V gene is TRBV28, the J gene TRBJ1-6, with D perhaps TRBD1 (6 bases). The CDR3 spans 13 residues. V lost 6 bases, J lost 9 bases, and 12 bases lay in between. The germline V gene encodes CDR1 MDHEN and CDR2 SYDVKM. The CDR3 region has the DNA TGTGCCAGCAGCCGAAACAGGGCTTCACCCCTCCACTTT. It codes for CASSRNRASPLHF.

The chain uses TRBV12-3 or TRBV12-4 and TRBJ1-1; the D is unclear. V was cut by 5 bases and J by 2 bases, with 9 bases left in between. The CDR3 loop spans 13 amino acids. DNA for the CDR3: TGTGCCAGCAGTATGAGTACCAACACTGAAGCTTTCTTT. This sequence encodes CASSMSTNTEAFF.

The V gene is TRBV28, the J gene TRBJ1-6, with 9 bases identical to TRBD1. The CDR3 length is 14 residues. Trimming at V came to 3 bases and at J to 6 bases, leaving 0 bases not matched to a gene. The germline V gene has CDR1 MDHEN and CDR2 SYDVKM. CDR3 in DNA: TGTGCCAGCAGTTTGGGACAGGGTAATTCACCCCTCCACTTT. Protein: CASSLGQGNSPLHF.

The genes are TRBV19 and TRBJ1-1; a possible D gene is TRBD1 (6 bases). V dropped 5 bases and J dropped 6 bases, with 22 bases sitting between them. This CDR3 is 16 amino acids long. Looked up from germline, CDR1 is LNHDA and CDR2 is SQIVND (reference sequence). The CDR3 protein is CASSEKTGMGGAEAFF. CDR3 DNA: TGTGCCAGTAGTGAGAAAACAGGGATGGGTGGTGCTGAAGCTTTCTTT. The full variable domain, its missing parts supplied by reference TRBV19 and TRBJ1-1, is DGGITQSPKYLFRKEGQNVTLSCEQNLNHDAMYWYRQDPGQGLRLIYYSQIVNDFQKGDIAEGYSVSREKKESFPLTVTSAQKNPTAFYLCASSEKTGMGGAEAFFGQGTRLTVV.

The V call is TRBV11-2, the J call TRBJ1-1, with D maybe TRBD1 (6 bases). V lost 1 base, J lost 5 bases, and 11 bases lay in between. This CDR3 comprises 14 residues. Germline V gene lookup returns CDR1 SGHAT and CDR2 FQNNGV. CDR3 sequence: CASSLAGGGTEAFF. The CDR3 DNA sequence: TGTGCCAGCAGCTTAGCAGGAGGGGGGACTGAAGCTTTCTTT.

CDR3 amino acids: CASSLTGEGNQPQHF. The CDR3 DNA sequence: TGCGCCAGCAGTCTAACAGGTGAGGGCAATCAGCCCCAGCATTTT. V is TRBV5-1 and J is TRBJ1-5, with a weak D call TRBD1 (5 bases). The CDR3 runs 15 residues. The germline V gene has CDR1 SGHRS and CDR2 YFSETQ. Trimming cost V 5 bases and J 2 bases, with 14 bases left between them.

This CDR3 reads CSVVKQRGDTQYF. The CDR3 coding sequence is TGCAGCGTTGTAAAACAGAGAGGGGATACGCAGTATTTT. The chain combines TRBV29-1 with TRBJ2-3; perhaps TRBD2 as D (5 bases). The CDR3 sequence is 13 residues long. CDR1 SQVTM and CDR2 ANQGSEA come from the germline V gene. Trimming pared 4 bases from V and 6 bases from J, leaving 14 bases between.

The chain recombines TRBV5-1 with TRBJ2-5; TRBD1 aligns across 9 bases. Trimming removed 0 bases from V and 5 bases from J; junction bases left unmatched: 8. From germline, CDR1 is SGHRS and CDR2 YFSETQ. The CDR3 runs to 16 residues. In nucleotides, the CDR3 is TGCGCCAGCAGCTTGGGGGGCGGACAGGGGCGTGAGACCCAGTACTTC. It encodes CASSLGGGQGRETQYF.

The V and J genes are TRBV30 and TRBJ2-2; D ambiguous. V lost 2 bases to trimming and J lost 6 bases, with 4 bases between them. Germline V gene sequence: CDR1 GTSNPN, CDR2 SVGIG (reference sequence). The CDR3 has 11 amino acids. The CDR3 sequence is CAWSWSGELFF. The DNA for the CDR3 is TGTGCCTGGAGTTGGTCCGGGGAGCTGTTTTTT.

This rearrangement joins TRBV28 to TRBJ1-5, with 10 bases that match TRBD1. CDR1 is MDHEN and CDR2 is SYDVKM in the germline V gene. V lost 2 bases and J lost 6; bases outside the gene matches: 16. The CDR3 length is 19 residues. The CDR3 loop reads CASSLGRTTGGGLAQPQHF. The CDR3 region has the DNA TGTGCCAGCAGTTTAGGGAGGACGACAGGGGGCGGATTGGCTCAGCCCCAGCATTTT.

The rearrangement uses TRBV30 and TRBJ1-1, with a tentative D call TRBD1 (6 bases). V was trimmed by 4 bases and J by 1 base, leaving 19 bases between them. Germline V gene sequence: CDR1 GTSNPN, CDR2 SVGIG (reference sequence). The CDR3 is 16 residues long. CDR3 residues: CAWKRGRRDTNTEAFF. In DNA form, the CDR3 reads TGTGCCTGGAAAAGAGGGAGACGGGACACGAACACTGAAGCTTTCTTT.

The sample holds one count of this clone. CDR3 in amino acids: CASSSAYNSPLHF. The CDR3 bases are TGTGCCAGCAGTTCAGCATATAATTCACCCCTCCACTTT. The rearrangement uses TRBV28 and TRBJ1-6; D remains unclear. Germline values: CDR1 MDHEN, CDR2 SYDVKM. The CDR3 length is 13 residues. Trimming removed 4 bases at V and 4 bases at J, with 5 bases between.

This clone came up once. The chain recombines TRBV6-5 with TRBJ1-2; 11 positions agree with TRBD1. This CDR3 is 14 amino acids long. CDR1 is MNHEY, CDR2 SVGAGI, per germline. V gave up 11 bases and J gave up 8 bases; unmatched junction bases: 13. CDR3 sequence: CASQKDRGRGGYTF. For the CDR3, the DNA is TGTGCCTCCCAAAAGGACAGGGGGCGCGGAGGCTACACCTTC.

This clone was seen only once. CDR3 DNA: TGTGCCAGCAGGGGGCCCTTGGGGGCCGAAAACATTCAGTACTTC. Translating it yields CASRGPLGAENIQYF. V and J are TRBV28 and TRBJ2-4; D is possibly TRBD1 (6 bases). The germline gives CDR1 MDHEN, CDR2 SYDVKM. V shed 6 bases and J shed 5 bases, with 17 bases lying between them. The CDR3 sequence is 15 residues long.

V is TRBV5-1 and J is TRBJ1-2; the D is unclear. The CDR3 loop spans 13 amino acids. The ends were cut back, 0 bases at V and 5 bases at J, with 8 bases in the middle. Per the germline V gene, CDR1 is SGHRS and CDR2 is YFSETQ. CDR3 amino acids: CASSLADGYGYTF. The DNA for the CDR3 is TGCGCCAGCAGCTTGGCCGACGGGTATGGCTACACCTTC.

This clone appeared a few times. V usage is TRBV30 and J usage is TRBJ1-4, with D possibly matching TRBD1 (5 bases). CDR1 GTSNPN and CDR2 SVGIG come from the germline V gene (reference sequence). The CDR3 consists of 12 residues. V shed 7 bases and J shed 8 bases, with 14 bases lying between them. CDR3 nucleotides: TGTGCCTTAGGATTGGGGGGGGAAAAACTGTTTTTT. Protein sequence: CALGLGGEKLFF.

The genes are TRBV6-1 and TRBJ1-6, with 7 bases identical to TRBD1. V lost 8 bases and J lost 7; bases outside the gene matches: 8. Germline CDR1 reads MNHNS; CDR2 reads SASEGT. The CDR3 sequence is 14 residues long. The DNA for the CDR3 is TGTGCCAGCGGGGTACGACAGGGCAATTCACCCCTCCACTTT. It is translated as CASGVRQGNSPLHF.

The chain joins TRBV11-2 to TRBJ1-2; a weak D match, TRBD1 (6 bases). From germline, CDR1 is SGHAT and CDR2 FQNNGV. V dropped 3 bases and J dropped 4 bases, with 15 bases sitting between them. CDR3 length: 15 amino acids. The CDR3 loop is CASSFGRGGSYGYTF. The CDR3 nucleotides read TGTGCCAGCAGCTTTGGCAGGGGAGGATCCTATGGCTACACCTTC.

CDR3 sequence (DNA): TGTGCCAGCAGTGAAGACGGGCCTGAAGCTTTCTTT. This gives the protein CASSEDGPEAFF. V and J are TRBV6-1 and TRBJ1-1; D is ambiguous. The CDR3 consists of 12 residues. V was clipped by 1 base and J by 6 bases, with 6 bases between them. The germline V gene has CDR1 MNHNS and CDR2 SASEGT.

This clone was observed once. The rearrangement joins TRBV28 to TRBJ1-2; a weak D match, TRBD1 (6 bases). The length of the CDR3 is 15 residues. Trimming stripped 3 bases from V and 7 bases from J, with 18 bases between. The V gene's germline CDR1 is MDHEN and CDR2 SYDVKM. The CDR3 is CASSFQTQGWGGYTF. The CDR3 coding sequence is TGTGCCAGCAGTTTCCAAACTCAGGGGTGGGGTGGCTACACCTTC.